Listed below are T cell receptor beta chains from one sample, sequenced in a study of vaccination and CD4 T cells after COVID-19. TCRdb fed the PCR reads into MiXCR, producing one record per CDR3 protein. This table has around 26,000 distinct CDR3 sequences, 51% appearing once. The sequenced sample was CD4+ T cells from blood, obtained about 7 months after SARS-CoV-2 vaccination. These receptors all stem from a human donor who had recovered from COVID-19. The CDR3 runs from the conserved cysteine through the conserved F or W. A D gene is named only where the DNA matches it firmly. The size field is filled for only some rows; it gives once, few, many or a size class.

CDR3 protein: CASSTGHNYGYTF
CDR3 DNA: TGTGCCAGCAGTACGGGACATAACTATGGCTACACCTTC
V gene: TRBV19
J gene: TRBJ1-2
D gene: -
clone size: -

CDR3 protein: CSARDDGTSGRPTSYNEQFF
CDR3 DNA: TGCAGTGCTAGAGACGACGGGACTAGCGGGAGACCTACCTCCTACAATGAGCAGTTCTTC
V gene: TRBV20-1
J gene: TRBJ2-1
D gene: TRBD2
clone size: -

CDR3 protein: CASSYAGGGETQYF
CDR3 DNA: TGTGCCAGCAGTTACGCGGGGGGTGGAGAGACCCAGTACTTC
V gene: TRBV6-2/TRBV6-3
J gene: TRBJ2-5
D gene: TRBD2
clone size: -

CDR3 protein: CASSQNGGPLHF
CDR3 DNA: TGCGCCAGCAGCCAGAACGGGGGCCCCCTCCACTTT
V gene: TRBV4-1
J gene: TRBJ1-6
D gene: -
clone size: -

CDR3 protein: CATSREDRGYQPQHF
CDR3 DNA: TGTGCCACCAGCAGAGAAGACAGGGGGTATCAGCCCCAGCATTTT
V gene: TRBV15
J gene: TRBJ1-5
D gene: TRBD1
clone size: few

CDR3 protein: CASSPAFLAGGQTQYF
CDR3 DNA: TGTGCCAGCTCACCCGCTTTTCTAGCGGGAGGACAGACCCAGTACTTC
V gene: TRBV18
J gene: TRBJ2-5
D gene: TRBD2
clone size: -

CDR3 protein: CASSITGTLQETQYF
CDR3 DNA: TGTGCCAGCAGCATTACCGGGACTCTCCAAGAGACCCAGTACTTC
V gene: TRBV7-3
J gene: TRBJ2-5
D gene: -
clone size: -

CDR3 protein: CASSPQGGQETQYF
CDR3 DNA: TGTGCCAGCAGCCCACAGGGAGGTCAAGAGACCCAGTACTTC
V gene: TRBV28
J gene: TRBJ2-5
D gene: -
clone size: -

CDR3 protein: CASSRVAGRPYQETQYF
CDR3 DNA: TGTGCCAGCAGCCGCGTAGCGGGGAGACCTTACCAAGAGACCCAGTACTTC
V gene: TRBV7-9
J gene: TRBJ2-5
D gene: TRBD2
clone size: few

CDR3 protein: CSATGTGLTGELFF
CDR3 DNA: TGCAGTGCTACCGGGACAGGGCTAACCGGGGAGCTGTTTTTT
V gene: TRBV20-1
J gene: TRBJ2-2
D gene: TRBD1
clone size: -

CDR3 protein: CASSYPETQYF
CDR3 DNA: TGTGCCAGCAGTTACCCGGAAACCCAGTACTTC
V gene: TRBV6-2/TRBV6-3
J gene: TRBJ2-5
D gene: -
clone size: few

CDR3 protein: CASSFGRRNSPLHF
CDR3 DNA: TGTGCCAGCAGCTTTGGCAGGCGTAATTCACCCCTCCACTTT
V gene: TRBV7-3
J gene: TRBJ1-6
D gene: -
clone size: -

CDR3 protein: CASSKAGQGEGNQPQHF
CDR3 DNA: TGTGCCAGCAGCAAAGCAGGGCAGGGCGAAGGCAATCAGCCCCAGCATTTT
V gene: TRBV21-1
J gene: TRBJ1-5
D gene: -
clone size: few

CDR3 protein: CSARVGLAGPQETQYF
CDR3 DNA: TGCAGTGCTAGAGTCGGGCTAGCGGGACCCCAAGAGACCCAGTACTTC
V gene: TRBV20-1
J gene: TRBJ2-5
D gene: TRBD2
clone size: -

CDR3 protein: CASNAYQITEAFF
CDR3 DNA: TGTGCCAGCAACGCCTATCAAATCACTGAAGCTTTCTTT
V gene: TRBV28
J gene: TRBJ1-1
D gene: -
clone size: -

CDR3 protein: CASSVETGDKAFF
CDR3 DNA: TGTGCCAGCAGTGTTGAGACAGGCGATAAAGCTTTCTTT
V gene: TRBV6-4
J gene: TRBJ1-1
D gene: -
clone size: -

CDR3 protein: CASSFTTTFSGRELETQYF
CDR3 DNA: TGTGCCAGCAGCTTCACCACAACCTTTAGCGGGAGAGAGTTGGAGACCCAGTACTTC
V gene: TRBV7-9
J gene: TRBJ2-5
D gene: TRBD2
clone size: once

CDR3 protein: CASSLRQAEETQYF
CDR3 DNA: TGTGCCAGCAGCCTTAGACAGGCCGAAGAGACCCAGTACTTC
V gene: TRBV11-2
J gene: TRBJ2-5
D gene: -
clone size: -

CDR3 protein: CASSIVGYNEQFF
CDR3 DNA: TGTGCCAGTAGTATAGTTGGGTACAATGAGCAGTTCTTC
V gene: TRBV19
J gene: TRBJ2-1
D gene: -
clone size: -

CDR3 protein: CATSTSGGGPSSYNEQFF
CDR3 DNA: TGTGCCACCAGTACTAGCGGGGGGGGTCCTAGCTCCTACAATGAGCAGTTCTTC
V gene: TRBV24-1
J gene: TRBJ2-1
D gene: TRBD2
clone size: -

CDR3 protein: CASSATVGGVYEQYF
CDR3 DNA: TGTGCCAGTAGCGCCACGGTCGGGGGGGTCTACGAGCAGTACTTC
V gene: TRBV19
J gene: TRBJ2-7
D gene: TRBD2
clone size: -

CDR3 protein: CSARDLGPQGPTYEQYF
CDR3 DNA: TGCAGTGCTAGAGATCTTGGCCCGCAGGGGCCGACCTACGAGCAGTACTTC
V gene: TRBV20-1
J gene: TRBJ2-7
D gene: -
clone size: few

CDR3 protein: CASRPRDPYNEQFF
CDR3 DNA: TGTGCCAGCAGGCCCAGGGACCCCTACAATGAGCAGTTCTTC
V gene: TRBV6-1
J gene: TRBJ2-1
D gene: -
clone size: -

CDR3 protein: CASSKQGFGYTF
CDR3 DNA: TGTGCCAGCAGTAAACAGGGGTTCGGCTACACCTTC
V gene: TRBV6-1
J gene: TRBJ1-2
D gene: TRBD1
clone size: few

CDR3 protein: CASRLQGGDTGELFF
CDR3 DNA: TGTGCCAGCAGGCTACAGGGGGGAGACACCGGGGAGCTGTTTTTT
V gene: TRBV11-2
J gene: TRBJ2-2
D gene: TRBD1
clone size: few

CDR3 protein: CATSDPGNEQFF
CDR3 DNA: TGTGCCACCAGTGATCCCGGGAATGAGCAGTTCTTC
V gene: TRBV24-1
J gene: TRBJ2-1
D gene: -
clone size: -

CDR3 protein: CASSFSGQGFETQYF
CDR3 DNA: TGTGCCAGCAGTTTCTCCGGTCAGGGGTTTGAGACCCAGTACTTC
V gene: TRBV27
J gene: TRBJ2-5
D gene: -
clone size: -

CDR3 protein: CASSAYPREYEQYF
CDR3 DNA: TGTGCCAGCAGTGCCTACCCCAGGGAGTACGAGCAGTACTTC
V gene: TRBV12-3/TRBV12-4
J gene: TRBJ2-7
D gene: -
clone size: -

CDR3 protein: CSARDLSLGQGNYGYTF
CDR3 DNA: TGCAGTGCTAGAGATTTGAGTTTGGGGCAGGGGAACTATGGCTACACCTTC
V gene: TRBV20-1
J gene: TRBJ1-2
D gene: -
clone size: few

CDR3 protein: CAWGASKGAGYTF
CDR3 DNA: TGTGCCTGGGGGGCCTCGAAGGGAGCTGGCTACACCTTC
V gene: TRBV30
J gene: TRBJ1-2
D gene: -
clone size: few

CDR3 protein: CASSEQGLHTGELFF
CDR3 DNA: TGTGCCAGCAGTGAACAGGGGCTACACACCGGGGAGCTGTTTTTT
V gene: TRBV25-1
J gene: TRBJ2-2
D gene: -
clone size: medium-sized